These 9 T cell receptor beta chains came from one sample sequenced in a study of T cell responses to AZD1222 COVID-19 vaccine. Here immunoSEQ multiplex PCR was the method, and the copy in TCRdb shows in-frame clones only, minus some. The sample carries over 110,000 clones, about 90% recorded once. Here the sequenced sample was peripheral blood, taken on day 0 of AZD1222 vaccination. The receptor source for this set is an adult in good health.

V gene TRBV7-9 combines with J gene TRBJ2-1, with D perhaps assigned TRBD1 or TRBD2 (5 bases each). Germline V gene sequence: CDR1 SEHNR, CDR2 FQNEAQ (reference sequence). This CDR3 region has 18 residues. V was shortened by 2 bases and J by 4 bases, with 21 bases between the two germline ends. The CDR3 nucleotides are TGTGCCAGCAGCTTATCCCCCTGGGGACGCGGACGGTACAATGAGCAGTTCTTC. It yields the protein CASSLSPWGRGRYNEQFF.

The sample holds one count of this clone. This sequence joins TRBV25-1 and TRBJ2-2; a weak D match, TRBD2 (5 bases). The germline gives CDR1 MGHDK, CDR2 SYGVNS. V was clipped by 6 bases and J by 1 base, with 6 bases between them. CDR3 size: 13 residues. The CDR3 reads CASRAGNTGELFF. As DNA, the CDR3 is TGTGCCAGCAGGGCGGGGAACACCGGGGAGCTGTTTTTT.

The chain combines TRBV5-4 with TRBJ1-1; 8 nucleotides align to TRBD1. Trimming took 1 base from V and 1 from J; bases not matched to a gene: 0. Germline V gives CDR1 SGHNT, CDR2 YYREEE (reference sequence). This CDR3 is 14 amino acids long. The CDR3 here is CASSLTGGNTEAFF. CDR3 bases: TGTGCCAGCAGCTTGACAGGGGGGAACACTGAAGCTTTCTTT.

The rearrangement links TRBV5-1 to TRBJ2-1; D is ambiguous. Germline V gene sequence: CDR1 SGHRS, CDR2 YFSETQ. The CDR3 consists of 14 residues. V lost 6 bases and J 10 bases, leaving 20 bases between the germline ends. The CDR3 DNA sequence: TGCGCCAGCACCCCCGGCGACACTACTCGGGAGCAGTTCTTC. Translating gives CASTPGDTTREQFF.

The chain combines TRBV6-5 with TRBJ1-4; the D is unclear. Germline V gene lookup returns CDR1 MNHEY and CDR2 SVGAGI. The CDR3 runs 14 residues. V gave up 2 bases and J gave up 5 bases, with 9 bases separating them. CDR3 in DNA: TGTGCCAGCAGTTACCAGGCCCTCAATGAAAAACTGTTTTTT. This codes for CASSYQALNEKLFF.

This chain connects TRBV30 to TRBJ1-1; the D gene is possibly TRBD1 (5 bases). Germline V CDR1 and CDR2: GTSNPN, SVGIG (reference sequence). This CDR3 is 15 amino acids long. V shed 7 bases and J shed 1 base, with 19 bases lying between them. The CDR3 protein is CALGRGPIENTEAFF. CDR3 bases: TGTGCCTTGGGGAGGGGACCCATCGAGAACACTGAAGCTTTCTTT.

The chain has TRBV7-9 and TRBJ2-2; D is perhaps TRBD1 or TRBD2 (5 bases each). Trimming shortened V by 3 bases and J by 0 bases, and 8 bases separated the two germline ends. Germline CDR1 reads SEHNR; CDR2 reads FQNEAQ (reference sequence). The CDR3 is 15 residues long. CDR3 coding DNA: TGTGCCAGCAGCTTTGGGACGGCGAACACCGGGGAGCTGTTTTTT. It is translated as CASSFGTANTGELFF. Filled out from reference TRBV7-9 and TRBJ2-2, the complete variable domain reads DTGVSQNPRHKITKRGQNVTFRCDPISEHNRLYWYRQTLGQGPEFLTYFQNEAQLEKSRLLSDRFSAERPKGSFSTLEIQRTEQGDSAMYLCASSFGTANTGELFFGEGSRLTVL.

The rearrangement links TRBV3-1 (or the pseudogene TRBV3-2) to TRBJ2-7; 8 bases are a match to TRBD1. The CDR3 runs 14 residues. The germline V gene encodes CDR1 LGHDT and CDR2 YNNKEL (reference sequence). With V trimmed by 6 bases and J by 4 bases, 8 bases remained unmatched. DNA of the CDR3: TGTGCCAGCAGTCGAGGACAGGGCGGATACGAGCAGTACTTC. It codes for CASSRGQGGYEQYF.

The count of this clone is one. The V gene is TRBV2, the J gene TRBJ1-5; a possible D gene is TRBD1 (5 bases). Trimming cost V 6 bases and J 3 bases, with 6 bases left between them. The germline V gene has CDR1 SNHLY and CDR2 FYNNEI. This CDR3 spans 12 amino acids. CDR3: CASSRANQPQHF. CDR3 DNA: TGTGCCAGCAGCAGGGCCAATCAGCCCCAGCATTTT.